This T cell receptor beta chain was obtained from a study of cytomegalovirus exposure and HLA in healthy donors. The PCR employed 60 Vbeta primers together with 13 Jbeta primers. Here immunoSEQ multiplex PCR was the method, and the copy in TCRdb shows in-frame clones only, minus some. The sample has around 91,000 clones; 64% are singletons. The V and J ends lost 0 bases and 4 bases, in that order; junction bases with no gene match: 7. In germline, CDR1 is SGHNT, CDR2 YYREEE (reference sequence). The CDR3 totals 16 residues. Sequencing input: PBMCs. This clonotype was obtained from a man aged 60 to 69 in good health and CMV-seronegative. V and J are TRBV5-4 and TRBJ2-1; 7 bases fit TRBD1. DNA of the CDR3: TGTGCCAGCAGCTTGGGGTCGAGGGGGCCGTACAATGAGCAGTTCTTC. Encoded protein: CASSLGSRGPYNEQFF.